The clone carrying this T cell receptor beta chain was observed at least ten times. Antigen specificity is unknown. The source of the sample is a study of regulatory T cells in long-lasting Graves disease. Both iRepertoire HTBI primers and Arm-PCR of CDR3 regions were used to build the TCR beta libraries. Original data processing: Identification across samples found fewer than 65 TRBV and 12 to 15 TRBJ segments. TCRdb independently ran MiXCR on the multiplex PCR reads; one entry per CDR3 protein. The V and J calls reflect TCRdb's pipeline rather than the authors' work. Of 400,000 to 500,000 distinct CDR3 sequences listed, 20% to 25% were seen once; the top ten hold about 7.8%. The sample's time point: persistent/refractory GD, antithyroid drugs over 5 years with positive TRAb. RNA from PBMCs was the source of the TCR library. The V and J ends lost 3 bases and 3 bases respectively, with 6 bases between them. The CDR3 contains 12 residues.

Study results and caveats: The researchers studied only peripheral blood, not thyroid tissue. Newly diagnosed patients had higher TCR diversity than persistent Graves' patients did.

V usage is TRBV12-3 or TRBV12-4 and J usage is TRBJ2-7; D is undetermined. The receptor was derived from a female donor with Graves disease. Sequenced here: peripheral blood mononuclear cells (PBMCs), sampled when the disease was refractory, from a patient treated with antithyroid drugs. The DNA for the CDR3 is TGTGCCAGCAGTTTGATAATCTACGAGCAGTACTTC. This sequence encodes CASSLIIYEQYF.